These 15 T cell receptor beta chains share one sample of origin, sequenced in a study of T cell clusters in autoimmune cytopenias. Each sample's input was 250 ng genomic DNA, 38,000 or so genome equivalents. Multiplex touch-down PCR amplified TRB using TRB-A and TRB-B pools in one tube. TCRdb reprocessed the multiplex PCR reads and stores each CDR3 protein as one record, lacking DNA. Here the sample table reports approximately 7,200 distinct CDR3 sequences. These data also formed part of another study, on T cell repertoires in aging, cancer and after chemotherapy.

Sequencing was carried out using peripheral blood. These receptors all come from a human donor in good health.

The chain is built from TRBV30 and TRBJ1-1; absent DNA, TCRdb's TRBD1 call cannot be checked. Germline-derived CDR1 and CDR2 are GTSNPN and SVGIG (reference sequence). The CDR3 loop spans 14 amino acids. CDR3: CACRELQGGTEAFF.

This rearrangement joins TRBV11-2 to TRBJ2-5; TCRdb reports TRBD1, a call that lacks DNA to check it against. Germline V gene lookup returns CDR1 SGHAT and CDR2 FQNNGV. The CDR3 sequence is 15 residues long. The chain's CDR3 is CASSPRGEYQETQYF.

Judged by frequency, this clonotype is medium-sized (0.01 to 0.1%). The rearrangement joins TRBV29-1 to TRBJ2-4; without DNA, the TCRdb call of TRBD1 cannot be checked. Germline CDR1 is SQVTM and CDR2 is ANQGSEA. The CDR3 consists of 15 residues. CDR3 in amino acids: CSVAPGQGPGNIQYF. Filled out from reference TRBV29-1 and TRBJ2-4, the complete variable domain reads SAVISQKPSRDICQRGTSLTIQCQVDSQVTMMFWYRQQPGQSLTLIATANQGSEATYESGFVIDKFPISRPNLTFSTLTVSNMSPEDSSIYLCSVAPGQGPGNIQYFGAGTRLSVL.

The chain uses TRBV5-1 and TRBJ2-1. Germline V gene sequence: CDR1 SGHRS, CDR2 YFSETQ. The CDR3 loop spans 15 amino acids. The CDR3 spells CASSLTAVSYNEQFF.

CDR3 protein: CAISEGREAGDEQYF. This rearrangement joins TRBV10-3 to TRBJ2-7; TCRdb reports TRBD2, a call that lacks DNA to check it against. The CDR3 has 15 amino acids. Germline V gene sequence: CDR1 ENHRY, CDR2 SYGVKD.

The chain uses TRBV5-4 and TRBJ2-5; the D call of TRBD1 rests on TCRdb alone, since no DNA is present to check it. The V gene's germline CDR1 is SGHNT and CDR2 YYREEE (reference sequence). The CDR3 loop spans 18 amino acids. The CDR3 loop is CASSFPTPDTTEQETQYF.

This rearrangement joins TRBV20-1 to TRBJ1-4. The CDR3 sequence is 16 residues long. CDR1 and CDR2 from the germline V gene are DFQATT and SNEGSKA (reference sequence). The CDR3 sequence is CSARAGGSATNEKLFF.

The V call is TRBV5-5, the J call TRBJ1-5; TCRdb's D call of TRBD1 is untestable without DNA. Germline CDR1 reads SGHKS; CDR2 reads YYEKEE (reference sequence). This CDR3 region has 14 residues. The CDR3 protein is CASSFTDSSSPQHF.

The CDR3: CASSLAAGGFEKLFF. The V gene is TRBV5-4, the J gene TRBJ1-4; TCRdb selects TRBD1, and the lack of DNA leaves this call unchecked. Germline CDR1 reads SGHNT; CDR2 reads YYREEE (reference sequence). This CDR3 comprises 15 residues.

According to its frequency, this clonotype is medium-sized. This sequence joins TRBV29-1 and TRBJ2-7. The CDR3 spans 14 residues. The germline V gene has CDR1 SQVTM and CDR2 ANQGSEA. The CDR3 sequence is CSVDPTGLSYEQYF.

This clonotype is medium-sized (0.01 to 0.1%) by frequency. CDR3 residues: CASSPGTADTQYF. The chain joins TRBV6-5 to TRBJ2-3; TCRdb's D call, TRBD1, is unchecked because there is no DNA. CDR1 and CDR2 (germline): MNHEY, SVGAGI. This CDR3 region has 13 residues.

By frequency, this clonotype registers medium-sized (0.01 to 0.1%). The V call is TRBV6-5, the J call TRBJ2-1; TCRdb selects TRBD2, and the lack of DNA leaves this call unchecked. The CDR3 has 13 amino acids. Germline assignment: CDR1 MNHEY and CDR2 SVGAGI. CDR3 sequence reads: CASSYLQRAEQFF.

Considering frequency, this clonotype is medium-sized. V and J are TRBV30 and TRBJ2-3. The length of the CDR3 is 13 residues. Per the germline V gene, CDR1 is GTSNPN and CDR2 is SVGIG (reference sequence). CDR3 protein: CAWSDDRTDTQYF.

Measured by frequency, this clonotype is medium-sized (0.01 to 0.1%). The chain employs TRBV12-3 or TRBV12-4 and TRBJ2-1. CDR3 length equals 12 residues. CDR3 amino acids: CASSLFGNEQFF.

The chain has TRBV28 and TRBJ2-3; checking the TCRdb D call of TRBD1 is not possible without DNA. The CDR3 totals 16 residues. Germline values: CDR1 MDHEN, CDR2 SYDVKM. The CDR3 is CASSSLEDSGADTQYF.